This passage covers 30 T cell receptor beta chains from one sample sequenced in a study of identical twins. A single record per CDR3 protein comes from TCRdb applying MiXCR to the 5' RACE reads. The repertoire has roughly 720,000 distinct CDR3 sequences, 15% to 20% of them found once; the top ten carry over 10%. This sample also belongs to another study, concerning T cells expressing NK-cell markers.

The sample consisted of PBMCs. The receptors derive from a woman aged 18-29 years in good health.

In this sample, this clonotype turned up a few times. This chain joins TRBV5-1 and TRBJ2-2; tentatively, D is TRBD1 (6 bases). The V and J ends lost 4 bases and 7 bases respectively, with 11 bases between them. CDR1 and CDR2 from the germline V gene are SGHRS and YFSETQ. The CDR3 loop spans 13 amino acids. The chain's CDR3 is CASSTPGVGELFF. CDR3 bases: TGCGCCAGCAGCACCCCAGGGGTCGGGGAGCTGTTTTTT.

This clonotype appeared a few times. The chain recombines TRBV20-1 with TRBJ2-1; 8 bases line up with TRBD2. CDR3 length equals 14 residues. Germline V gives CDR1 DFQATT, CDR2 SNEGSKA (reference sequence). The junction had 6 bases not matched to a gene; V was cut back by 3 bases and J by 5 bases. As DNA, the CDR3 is TGCAGTGCTAGGGGTAGCGGGGTGCACAATGAGCAGTTCTTC. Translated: CSARGSGVHNEQFF.

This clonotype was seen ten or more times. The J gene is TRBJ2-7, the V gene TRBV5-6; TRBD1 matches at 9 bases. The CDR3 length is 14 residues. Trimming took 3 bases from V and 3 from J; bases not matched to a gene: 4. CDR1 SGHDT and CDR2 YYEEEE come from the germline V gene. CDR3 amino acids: CASSSGTGNYEQYF. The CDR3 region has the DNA TGTGCCAGCAGCTCCGGGACAGGGAACTACGAGCAGTACTTC.

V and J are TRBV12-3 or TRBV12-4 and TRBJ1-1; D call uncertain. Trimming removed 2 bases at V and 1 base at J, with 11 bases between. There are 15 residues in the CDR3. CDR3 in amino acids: CASSLRRPSNTEAFF. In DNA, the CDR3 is TGTGCCAGCAGTTTACGGAGACCCTCGAACACTGAAGCTTTCTTT.

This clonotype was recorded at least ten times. This chain's CDR3 is CSVGHRGFRTDTQYF. The CDR3 nucleotides read TGCAGCGTTGGACACAGGGGATTTAGGACAGATACGCAGTATTTT. The chain has TRBV29-1 and TRBJ2-3; TRBD1 agrees at 7 bases. V lost 4 bases, J lost 3 bases, and 10 bases stayed unmatched. This CDR3 has 15 residues. CDR1 and CDR2 (germline): SQVTM, ANQGSEA.

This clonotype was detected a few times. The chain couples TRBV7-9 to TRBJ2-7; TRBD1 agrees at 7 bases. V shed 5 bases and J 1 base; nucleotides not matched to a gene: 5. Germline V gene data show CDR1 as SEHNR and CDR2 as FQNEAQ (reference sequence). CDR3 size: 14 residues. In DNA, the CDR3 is TGTGCCAGCAGCACGGACAGGTTATCCTACGAGCAGTACTTC. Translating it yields CASSTDRLSYEQYF.

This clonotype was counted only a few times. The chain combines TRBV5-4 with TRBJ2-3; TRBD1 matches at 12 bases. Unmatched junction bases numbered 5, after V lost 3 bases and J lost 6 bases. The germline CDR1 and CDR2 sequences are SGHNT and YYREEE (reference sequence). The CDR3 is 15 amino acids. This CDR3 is CASSYWDRGPDTQYF. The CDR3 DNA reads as TGTGCCAGCAGCTACTGGGACAGGGGGCCCGATACGCAGTATTTT.

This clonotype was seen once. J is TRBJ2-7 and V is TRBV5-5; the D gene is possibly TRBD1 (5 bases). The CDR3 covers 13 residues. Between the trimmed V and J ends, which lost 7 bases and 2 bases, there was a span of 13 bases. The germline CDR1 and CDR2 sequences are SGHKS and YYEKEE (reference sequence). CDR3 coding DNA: TGTGCCAGCCAAATCAGGGCTCCCTACGAGCAGTACTTC. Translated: CASQIRAPYEQYF.

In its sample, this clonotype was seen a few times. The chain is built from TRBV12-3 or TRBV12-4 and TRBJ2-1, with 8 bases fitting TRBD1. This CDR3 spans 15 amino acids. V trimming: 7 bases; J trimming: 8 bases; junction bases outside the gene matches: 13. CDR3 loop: CASTLAGGRIDEQFF. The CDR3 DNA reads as TGTGCCAGCACCTTGGCAGGGGGCCGAATCGATGAGCAGTTCTTC.

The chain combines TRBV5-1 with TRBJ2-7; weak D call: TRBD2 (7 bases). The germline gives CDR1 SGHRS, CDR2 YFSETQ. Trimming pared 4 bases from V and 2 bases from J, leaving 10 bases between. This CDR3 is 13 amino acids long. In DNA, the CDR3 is TGCGCCAGCAGCGGGGGGGCTACCTACGAGCAGTACTTC. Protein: CASSGGATYEQYF.

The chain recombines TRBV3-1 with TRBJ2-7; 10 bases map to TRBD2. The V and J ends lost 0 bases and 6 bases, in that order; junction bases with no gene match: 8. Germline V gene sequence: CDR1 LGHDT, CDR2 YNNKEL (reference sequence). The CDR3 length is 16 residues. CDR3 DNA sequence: TGTGCCAGCAGCCAAGAGGAAAAGCGGGAGGGTGCCGAGCAGTACTTC. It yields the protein CASSQEEKREGAEQYF.

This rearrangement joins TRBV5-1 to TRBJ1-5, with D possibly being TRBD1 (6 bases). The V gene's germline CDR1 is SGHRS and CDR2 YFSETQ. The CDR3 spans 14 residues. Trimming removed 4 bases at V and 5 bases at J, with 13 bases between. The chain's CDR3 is CASSEQGRDQPQHF. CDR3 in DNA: TGCGCCAGCAGCGAGCAGGGGAGGGATCAGCCCCAGCATTTT. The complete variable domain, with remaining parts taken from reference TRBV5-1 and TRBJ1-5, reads KAGVTQTPRYLIKTRGQQVTLSCSPISGHRSVSWYQQTPGQGLQFLFEYFSETQRNKGNFPGRFSGRQFSNSRSEMNVSTLELGDSALYLCASSEQGRDQPQHFGDGTRLSIL.

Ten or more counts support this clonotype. CDR3: CASSLPDRGYQPQHF. CDR3 bases: TGTGCCAGCAGCTTACCGGACAGGGGGTATCAGCCCCAGCATTTT. V usage is TRBV7-2 and J usage is TRBJ1-5; 10 bases agree with TRBD1. The germline V gene has CDR1 SGHTA and CDR2 FQGNSA. There are 15 residues in the CDR3. J gave up 5 bases and V 2 bases, and 3 bases lay outside the gene matches.

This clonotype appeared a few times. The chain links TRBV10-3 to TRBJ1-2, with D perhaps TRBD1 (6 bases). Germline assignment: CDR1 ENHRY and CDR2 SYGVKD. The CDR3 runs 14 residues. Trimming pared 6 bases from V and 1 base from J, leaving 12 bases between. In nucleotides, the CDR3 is TGTGCCATCAGGGAACAGGGCCTTAACTATGGCTACACCTTC. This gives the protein CAIREQGLNYGYTF.

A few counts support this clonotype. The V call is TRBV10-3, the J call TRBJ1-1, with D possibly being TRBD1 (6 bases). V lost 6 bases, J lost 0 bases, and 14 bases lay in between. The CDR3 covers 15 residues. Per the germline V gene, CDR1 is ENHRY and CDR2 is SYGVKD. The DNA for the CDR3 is TGTGCCATCAGGACCGGACAGACCATGAACACTGAAGCTTTCTTT. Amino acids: CAIRTGQTMNTEAFF.

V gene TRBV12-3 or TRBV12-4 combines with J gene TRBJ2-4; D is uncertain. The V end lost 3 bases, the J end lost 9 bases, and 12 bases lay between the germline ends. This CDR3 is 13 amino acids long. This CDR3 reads CASSFTGVGIQYF. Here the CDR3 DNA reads TGTGCCAGCAGTTTTACGGGTGTGGGCATTCAGTACTTC.

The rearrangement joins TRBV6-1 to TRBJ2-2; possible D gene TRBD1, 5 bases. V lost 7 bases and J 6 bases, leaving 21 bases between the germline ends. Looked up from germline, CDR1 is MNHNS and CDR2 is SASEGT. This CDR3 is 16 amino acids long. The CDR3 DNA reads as TGTGCCAGCAAGACCCGACAGAACAGCGTGGCCGGGGAGCTGTTTTTT. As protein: CASKTRQNSVAGELFF.

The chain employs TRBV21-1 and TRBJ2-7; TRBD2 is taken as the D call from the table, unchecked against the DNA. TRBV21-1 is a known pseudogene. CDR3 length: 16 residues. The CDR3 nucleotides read TGTGCCAGCAGCAAAGCCCTCTCGGACTCGTCCTACGAGCAGTACTTC. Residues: CASSKALSDSSYEQYF.

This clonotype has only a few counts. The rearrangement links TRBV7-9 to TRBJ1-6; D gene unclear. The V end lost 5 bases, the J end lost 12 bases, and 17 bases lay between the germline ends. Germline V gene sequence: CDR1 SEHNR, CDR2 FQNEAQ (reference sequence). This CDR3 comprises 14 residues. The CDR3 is CASSADGLLVPLHF. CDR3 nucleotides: TGTGCCAGCAGCGCAGACGGGCTCTTGGTACCCCTCCACTTT.

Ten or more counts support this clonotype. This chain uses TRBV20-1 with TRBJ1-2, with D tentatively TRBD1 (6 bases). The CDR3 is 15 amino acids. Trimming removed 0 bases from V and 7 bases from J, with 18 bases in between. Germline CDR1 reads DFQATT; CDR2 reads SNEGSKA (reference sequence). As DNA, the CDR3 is TGCAGTGCTAGAGATAAACAGGGCAAATCGAGTGGCTACACCTTC. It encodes CSARDKQGKSSGYTF.

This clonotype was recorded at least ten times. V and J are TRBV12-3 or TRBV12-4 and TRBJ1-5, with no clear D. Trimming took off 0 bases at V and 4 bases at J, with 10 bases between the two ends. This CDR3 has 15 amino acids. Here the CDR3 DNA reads TGTGCCAGCAGTTTAGCGCATGGCCATAATCAGCCCCAGCATTTT. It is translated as CASSLAHGHNQPQHF.

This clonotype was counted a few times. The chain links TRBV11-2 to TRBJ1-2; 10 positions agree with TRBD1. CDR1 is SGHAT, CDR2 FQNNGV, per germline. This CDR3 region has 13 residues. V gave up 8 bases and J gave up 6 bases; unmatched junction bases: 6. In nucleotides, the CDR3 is TGTGCCAGCCAACTGACAGGGGGCCATGGCTACACCTTC. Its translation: CASQLTGGHGYTF.

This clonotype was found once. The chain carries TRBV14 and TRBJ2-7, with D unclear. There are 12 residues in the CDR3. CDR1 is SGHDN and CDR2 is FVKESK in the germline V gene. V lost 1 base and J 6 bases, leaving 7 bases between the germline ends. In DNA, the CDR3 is TGTGCCAGCAGCCAAGCCCCCAGCGAGCAGTACTTC. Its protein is CASSQAPSEQYF.

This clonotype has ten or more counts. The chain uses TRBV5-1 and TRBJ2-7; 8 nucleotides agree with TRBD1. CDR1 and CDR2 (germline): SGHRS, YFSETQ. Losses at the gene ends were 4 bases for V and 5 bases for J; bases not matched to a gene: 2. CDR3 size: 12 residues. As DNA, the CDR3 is TGCGCCAGCAGCATGACAGGGGACGAGCAGTACTTC. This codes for CASSMTGDEQYF.

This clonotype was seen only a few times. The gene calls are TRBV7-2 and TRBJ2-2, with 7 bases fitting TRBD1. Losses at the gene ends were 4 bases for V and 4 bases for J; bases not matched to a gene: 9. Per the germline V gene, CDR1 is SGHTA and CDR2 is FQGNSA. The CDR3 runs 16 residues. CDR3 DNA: TGTGCCAGCAGCTACTCCGGGACAGTGATCACCGGGGAGCTGTTTTTT. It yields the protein CASSYSGTVITGELFF.

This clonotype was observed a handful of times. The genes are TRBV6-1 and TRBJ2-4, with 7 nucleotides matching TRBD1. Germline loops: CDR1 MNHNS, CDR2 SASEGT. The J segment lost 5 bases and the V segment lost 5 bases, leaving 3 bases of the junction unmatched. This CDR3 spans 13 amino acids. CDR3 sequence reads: CASSTGTENIQYF. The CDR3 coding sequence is TGTGCCAGCAGTACCGGGACAGAAAACATTCAGTACTTC.

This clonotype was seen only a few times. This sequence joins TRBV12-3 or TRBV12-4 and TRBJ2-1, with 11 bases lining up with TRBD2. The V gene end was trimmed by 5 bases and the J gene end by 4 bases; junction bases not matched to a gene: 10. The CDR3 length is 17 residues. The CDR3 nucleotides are TGTGCCAGCAGTGAGACCGCCGGGACTAGCGGTTACAATGAGCAGTTCTTC. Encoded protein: CASSETAGTSGYNEQFF.

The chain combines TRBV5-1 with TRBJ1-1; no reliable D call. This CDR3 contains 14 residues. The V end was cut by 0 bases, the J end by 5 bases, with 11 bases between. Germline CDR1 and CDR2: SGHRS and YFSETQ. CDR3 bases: TGCGCCAGCAGCTTGGCCTCGTTTGGGACTGAAGCTTTCTTT. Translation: CASSLASFGTEAFF.

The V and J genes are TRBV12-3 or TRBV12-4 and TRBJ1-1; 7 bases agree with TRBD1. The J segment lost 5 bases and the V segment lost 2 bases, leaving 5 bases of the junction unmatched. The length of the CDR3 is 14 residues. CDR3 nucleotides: TGTGCCAGCAGTTTAAGGGCAGGGGGGACTGAAGCTTTCTTT. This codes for CASSLRAGGTEAFF.

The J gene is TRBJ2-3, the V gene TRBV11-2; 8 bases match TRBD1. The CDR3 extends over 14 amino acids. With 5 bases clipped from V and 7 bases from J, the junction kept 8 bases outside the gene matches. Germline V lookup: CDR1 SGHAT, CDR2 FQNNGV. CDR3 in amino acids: CASSPTRGRHTQYF. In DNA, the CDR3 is TGTGCCAGCAGCCCGACCAGGGGGCGTCATACGCAGTATTTT. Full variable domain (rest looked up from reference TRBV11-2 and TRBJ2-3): EAGVAQSPRYKIIEKRQSVAFWCNPISGHATLYWYQQILGQGPKLLIQFQNNGVVDDSQLPKDRFSAERLKGVDSTLKIQPAKLEDSAVYLCASSPTRGRHTQYFGPGTRLTVL.